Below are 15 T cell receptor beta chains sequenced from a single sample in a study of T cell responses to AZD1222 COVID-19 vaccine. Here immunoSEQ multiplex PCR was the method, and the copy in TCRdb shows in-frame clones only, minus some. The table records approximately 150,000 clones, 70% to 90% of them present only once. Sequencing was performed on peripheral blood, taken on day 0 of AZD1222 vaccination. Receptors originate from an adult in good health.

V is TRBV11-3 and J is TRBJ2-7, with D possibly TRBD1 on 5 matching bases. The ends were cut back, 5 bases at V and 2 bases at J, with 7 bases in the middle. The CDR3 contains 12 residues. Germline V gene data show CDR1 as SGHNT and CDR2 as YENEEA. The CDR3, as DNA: TGTGCCAGCAGCCCAGGGACCTACGAGCAGTACTTC. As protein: CASSPGTYEQYF. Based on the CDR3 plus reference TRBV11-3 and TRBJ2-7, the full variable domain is EAGVVQSPRYKIIEKKQPVAFWCNPISGHNTLYWYLQNLGQGPELLIRYENEEAVDDSQLPKDRFSAERLKGVDSTLKIQPAELGDSAVYLCASSPGTYEQYFGPGTRLTVT.

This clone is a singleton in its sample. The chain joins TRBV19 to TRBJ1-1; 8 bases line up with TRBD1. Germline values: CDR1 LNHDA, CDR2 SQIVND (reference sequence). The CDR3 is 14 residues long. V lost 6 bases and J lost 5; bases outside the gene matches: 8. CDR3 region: CASRRQGAVTEAFF. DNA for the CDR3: TGTGCCAGTAGGCGCCAGGGGGCTGTGACTGAAGCTTTCTTT.

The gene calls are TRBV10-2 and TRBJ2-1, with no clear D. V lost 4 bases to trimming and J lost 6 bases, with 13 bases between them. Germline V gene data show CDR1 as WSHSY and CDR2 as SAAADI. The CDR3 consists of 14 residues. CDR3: CASSVGGASNEQFF. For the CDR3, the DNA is TGCGCCAGCAGTGTCGGTGGCGCTTCCAATGAGCAGTTCTTC.

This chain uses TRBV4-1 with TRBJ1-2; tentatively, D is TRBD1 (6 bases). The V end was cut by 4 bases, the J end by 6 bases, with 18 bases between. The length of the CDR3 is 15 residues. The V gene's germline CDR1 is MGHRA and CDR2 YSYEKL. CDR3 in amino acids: CASSPLPGAWDGYTF. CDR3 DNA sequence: TGCGCCAGCAGCCCCCTACCAGGGGCGTGGGATGGCTACACCTTC.

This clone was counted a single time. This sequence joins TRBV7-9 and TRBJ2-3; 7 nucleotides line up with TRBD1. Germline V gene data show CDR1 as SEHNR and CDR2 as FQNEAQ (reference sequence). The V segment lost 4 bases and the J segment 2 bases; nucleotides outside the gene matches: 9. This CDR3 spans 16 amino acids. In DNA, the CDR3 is TGTGCCAGCAGCTCCACCCGACAGGGTTTCACAGATACGCAGTATTTT. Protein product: CASSSTRQGFTDTQYF.

CDR3 bases: TGTGCCAGTAGAGCGGGACCTGGCTACACCTTC. Protein product: CASRAGPGYTF. The genes are TRBV19 and TRBJ1-2; weak D call: TRBD1 (5 bases). CDR1 LNHDA and CDR2 SQIVND come from the germline V gene (reference sequence). Trimming stripped 6 bases from V and 7 bases from J, with 9 bases between. CDR3 length equals 11 residues. Full variable domain (missing parts from reference TRBV19 and TRBJ1-2): DGGITQSPKYLFRKEGQNVTLSCEQNLNHDAMYWYRQDPGQGLRLIYYSQIVNDFQKGDIAEGYSVSREKKESFPLTVTSAQKNPTAFYLCASRAGPGYTFGSGTRLTVV.

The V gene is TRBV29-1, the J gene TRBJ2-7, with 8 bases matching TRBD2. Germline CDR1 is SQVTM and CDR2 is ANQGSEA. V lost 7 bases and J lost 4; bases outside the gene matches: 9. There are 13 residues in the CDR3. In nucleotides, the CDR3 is TGCAGCGCTCAGGGCCTAGCGGGTTACGAGCAGTACTTC. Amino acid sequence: CSAQGLAGYEQYF.

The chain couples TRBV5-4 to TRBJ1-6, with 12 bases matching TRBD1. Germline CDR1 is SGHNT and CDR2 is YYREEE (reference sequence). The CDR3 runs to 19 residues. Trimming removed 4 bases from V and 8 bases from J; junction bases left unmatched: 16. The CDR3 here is CASSGSIPGQGARDSPLHF. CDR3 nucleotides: TGTGCCAGCAGCGGTTCTATCCCGGGACAGGGGGCGCGGGATTCACCCCTCCACTTT.

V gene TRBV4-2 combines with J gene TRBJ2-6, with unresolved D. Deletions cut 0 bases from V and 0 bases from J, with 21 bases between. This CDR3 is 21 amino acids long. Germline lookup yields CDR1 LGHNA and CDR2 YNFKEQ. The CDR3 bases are TGTGCCAGCAGCCAAGAGATCGGACGATTTGCCCTTAGCTCTGGGGCCAACGTCCTGACTTTC. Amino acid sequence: CASSQEIGRFALSSGANVLTF.

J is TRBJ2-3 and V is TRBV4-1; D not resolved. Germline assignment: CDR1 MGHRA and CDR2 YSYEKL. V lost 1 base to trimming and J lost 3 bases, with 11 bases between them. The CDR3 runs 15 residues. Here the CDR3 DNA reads TGCGCCAGCAGCCAAGGTTGGGGTGATACAGATACGCAGTATTTT. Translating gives CASSQGWGDTDTQYF.

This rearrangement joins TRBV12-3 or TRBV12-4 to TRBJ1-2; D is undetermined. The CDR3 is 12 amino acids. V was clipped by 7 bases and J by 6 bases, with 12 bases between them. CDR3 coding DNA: TGTGCCAGCATCCGAAGGGAGGATGGCTACACCTTC. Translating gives CASIRREDGYTF.

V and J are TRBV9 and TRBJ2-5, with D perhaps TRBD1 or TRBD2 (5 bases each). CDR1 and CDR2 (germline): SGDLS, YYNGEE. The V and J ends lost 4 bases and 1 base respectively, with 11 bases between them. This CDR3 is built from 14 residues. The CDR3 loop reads CASSPQGPQETQYF. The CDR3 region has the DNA TGTGCCAGCAGCCCCCAGGGACCCCAAGAGACCCAGTACTTC.

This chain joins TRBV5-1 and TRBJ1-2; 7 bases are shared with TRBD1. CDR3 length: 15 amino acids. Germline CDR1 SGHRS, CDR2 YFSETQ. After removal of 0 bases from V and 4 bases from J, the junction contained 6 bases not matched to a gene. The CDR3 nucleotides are TGCGCCAGCAGCTTGGCCATAGGGACAGCCTATGGCTACACCTTC. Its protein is CASSLAIGTAYGYTF.

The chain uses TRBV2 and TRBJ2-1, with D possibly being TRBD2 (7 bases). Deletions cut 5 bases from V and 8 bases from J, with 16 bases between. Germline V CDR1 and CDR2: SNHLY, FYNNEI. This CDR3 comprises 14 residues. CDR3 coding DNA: TGTGCCAGCAGTTCGCGGGGGCTAGGCGATGAGCAGTTCTTC. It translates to CASSSRGLGDEQFF.

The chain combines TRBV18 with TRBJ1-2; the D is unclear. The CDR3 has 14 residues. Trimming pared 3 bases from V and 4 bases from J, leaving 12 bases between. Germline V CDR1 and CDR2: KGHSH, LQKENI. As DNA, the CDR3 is TGTGCCAGCTCACCTACCGTTTGGACCTATGGCTACACCTTC. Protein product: CASSPTVWTYGYTF.